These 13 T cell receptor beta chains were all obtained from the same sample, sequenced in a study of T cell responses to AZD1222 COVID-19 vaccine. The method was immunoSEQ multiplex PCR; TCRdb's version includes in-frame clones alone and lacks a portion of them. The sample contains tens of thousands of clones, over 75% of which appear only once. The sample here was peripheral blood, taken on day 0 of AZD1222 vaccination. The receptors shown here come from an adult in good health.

CDR3 DNA sequence: TGCGCCAGCAGCTTGGCCGGGGGGAGTGAAAATGAGCAGTTCTTC. This sequence encodes CASSLAGGSENEQFF. J is TRBJ2-1 and V is TRBV5-1; 7 bases agree with TRBD2. V lost 0 bases and J lost 7; bases outside the gene matches: 7. The CDR3 contains 15 residues. Germline V gene lookup returns CDR1 SGHRS and CDR2 YFSETQ.

The CDR3 is CASSIDRGQGYEQYF. The CDR3 DNA follows: TGTGCCAGTAGTATAGACCGAGGACAGGGCTACGAGCAGTACTTC. The chain employs TRBV19 and TRBJ2-7, with 8 positions matching TRBD1. The germline V gene has CDR1 LNHDA and CDR2 SQIVND (reference sequence). The CDR3 is made up of 15 amino acids. Unmatched junction bases numbered 4, after V lost 0 bases and J lost 3 bases.

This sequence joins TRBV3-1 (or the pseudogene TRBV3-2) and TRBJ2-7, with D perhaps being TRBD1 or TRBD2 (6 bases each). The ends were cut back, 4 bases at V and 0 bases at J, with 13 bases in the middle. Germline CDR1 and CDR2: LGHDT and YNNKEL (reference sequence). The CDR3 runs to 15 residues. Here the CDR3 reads CASSPLGGSSYEQYF. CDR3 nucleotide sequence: TGTGCCAGCAGCCCCTTGGGGGGCAGCTCCTACGAGCAGTACTTC.

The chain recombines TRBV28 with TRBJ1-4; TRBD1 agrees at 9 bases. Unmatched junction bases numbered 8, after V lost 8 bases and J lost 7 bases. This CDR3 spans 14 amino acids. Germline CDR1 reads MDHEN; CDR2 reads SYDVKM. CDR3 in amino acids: CASGTDRGSEKLFF. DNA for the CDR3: TGTGCCAGCGGAACGGACAGGGGAAGTGAAAAACTGTTTTTT.

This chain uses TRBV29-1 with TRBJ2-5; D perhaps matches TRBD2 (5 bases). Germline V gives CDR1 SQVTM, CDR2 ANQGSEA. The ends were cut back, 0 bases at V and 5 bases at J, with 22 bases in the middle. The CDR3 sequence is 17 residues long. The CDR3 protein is CSVEDFRTSLGEETQYF. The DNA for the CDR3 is TGCAGCGTTGAAGACTTCAGGACGTCCCTCGGGGAGGAGACCCAGTACTTC.

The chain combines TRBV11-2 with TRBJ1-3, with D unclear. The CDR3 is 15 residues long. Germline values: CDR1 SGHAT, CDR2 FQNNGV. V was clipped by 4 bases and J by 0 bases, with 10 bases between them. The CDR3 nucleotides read TGTGCCAGCAGCTCCCGGGGATACTCTGGAAACACCATATATTTT. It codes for CASSSRGYSGNTIYF.

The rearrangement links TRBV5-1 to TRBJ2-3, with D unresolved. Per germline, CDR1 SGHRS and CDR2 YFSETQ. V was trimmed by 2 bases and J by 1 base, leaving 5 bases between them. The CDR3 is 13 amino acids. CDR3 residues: CASSFEGTDTQYF. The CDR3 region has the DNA TGCGCCAGCAGCTTCGAGGGCACAGATACGCAGTATTTT.

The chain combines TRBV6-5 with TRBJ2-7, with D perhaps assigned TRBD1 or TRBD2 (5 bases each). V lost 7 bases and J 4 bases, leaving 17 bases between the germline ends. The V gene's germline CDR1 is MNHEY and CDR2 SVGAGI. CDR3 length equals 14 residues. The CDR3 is CASTLGTVGYEQYF. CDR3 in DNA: TGTGCCAGCACCTTGGGGACGGTCGGTTACGAGCAGTACTTC.

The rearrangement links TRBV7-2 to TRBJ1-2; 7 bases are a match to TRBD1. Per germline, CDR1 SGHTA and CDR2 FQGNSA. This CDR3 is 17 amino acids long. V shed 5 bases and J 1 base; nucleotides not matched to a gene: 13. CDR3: CASSVTDRYAINYGYTF. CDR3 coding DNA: TGTGCCAGCAGCGTGACGGACAGGTATGCCATTAACTATGGCTACACCTTC.

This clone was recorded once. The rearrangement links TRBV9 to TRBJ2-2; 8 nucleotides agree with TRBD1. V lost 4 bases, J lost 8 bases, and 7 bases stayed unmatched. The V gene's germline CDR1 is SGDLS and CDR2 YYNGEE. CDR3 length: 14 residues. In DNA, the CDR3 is TGTGCCAGCAGCAAGCGGACAGGGTTTGGGGAGCTGTTTTTT. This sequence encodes CASSKRTGFGELFF.

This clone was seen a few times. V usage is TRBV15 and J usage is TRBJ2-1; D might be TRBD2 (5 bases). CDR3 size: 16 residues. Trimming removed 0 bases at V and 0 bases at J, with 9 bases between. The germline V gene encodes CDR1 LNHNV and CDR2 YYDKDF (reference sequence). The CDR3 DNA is TGTGCCACCAGCAGAGATATGACTACCTCCTACAATGAGCAGTTCTTC. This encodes CATSRDMTTSYNEQFF. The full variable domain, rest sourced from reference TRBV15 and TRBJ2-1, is DAMVIQNPRYQVTQFGKPVTLSCSQTLNHNVMYWYQQKSSQAPKLLFHYYDKDFNNEADTPDNFQSRRPNTSFCFLDIRSPGLGDTAMYLCATSRDMTTSYNEQFFGPGTRLTVL.

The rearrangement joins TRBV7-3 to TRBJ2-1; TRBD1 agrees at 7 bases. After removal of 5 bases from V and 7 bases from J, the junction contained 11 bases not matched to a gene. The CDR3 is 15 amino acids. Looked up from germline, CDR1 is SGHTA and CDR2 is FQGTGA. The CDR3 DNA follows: TGTGCCAGCAGCCACTCCGCGACAGGGCTTAATGAGCAGTTCTTC. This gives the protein CASSHSATGLNEQFF.

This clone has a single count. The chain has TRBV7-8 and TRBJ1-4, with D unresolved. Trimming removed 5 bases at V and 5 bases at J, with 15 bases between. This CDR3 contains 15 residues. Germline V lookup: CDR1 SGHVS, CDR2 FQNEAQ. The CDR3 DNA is TGTGCCAGCAGCCCTAGGGTAGGCCTAAATGAAAAACTGTTTTTT. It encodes CASSPRVGLNEKLFF.